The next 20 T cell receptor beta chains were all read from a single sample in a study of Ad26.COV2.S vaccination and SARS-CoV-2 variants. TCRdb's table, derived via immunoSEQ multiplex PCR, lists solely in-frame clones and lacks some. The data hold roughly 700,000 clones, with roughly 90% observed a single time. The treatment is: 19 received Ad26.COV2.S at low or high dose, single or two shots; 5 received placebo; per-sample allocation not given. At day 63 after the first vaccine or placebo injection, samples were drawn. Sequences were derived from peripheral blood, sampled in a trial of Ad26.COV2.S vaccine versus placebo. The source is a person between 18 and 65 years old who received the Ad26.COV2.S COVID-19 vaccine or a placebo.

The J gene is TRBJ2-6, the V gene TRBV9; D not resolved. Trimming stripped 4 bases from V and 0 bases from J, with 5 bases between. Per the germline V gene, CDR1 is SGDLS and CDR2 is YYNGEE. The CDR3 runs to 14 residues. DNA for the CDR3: TGTGCCAGCAGCCCCGCCTCTGGGGCCAACGTCCTGACTTTC. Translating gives CASSPASGANVLTF.

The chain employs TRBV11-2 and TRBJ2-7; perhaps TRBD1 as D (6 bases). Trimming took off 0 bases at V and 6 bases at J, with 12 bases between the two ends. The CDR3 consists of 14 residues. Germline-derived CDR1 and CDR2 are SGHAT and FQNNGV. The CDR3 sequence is CASSLESDRREQYF. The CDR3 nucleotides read TGTGCCAGCAGCTTAGAATCAGACAGGCGCGAGCAGTACTTC.

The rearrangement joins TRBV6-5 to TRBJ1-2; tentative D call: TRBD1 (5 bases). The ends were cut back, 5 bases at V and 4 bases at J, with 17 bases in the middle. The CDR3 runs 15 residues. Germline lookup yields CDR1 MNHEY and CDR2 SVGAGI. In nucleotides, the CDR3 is TGTGCCAGCAGTCCTCGGGGCCGCTCCTCCTATGGCTACACCTTC. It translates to CASSPRGRSSYGYTF.

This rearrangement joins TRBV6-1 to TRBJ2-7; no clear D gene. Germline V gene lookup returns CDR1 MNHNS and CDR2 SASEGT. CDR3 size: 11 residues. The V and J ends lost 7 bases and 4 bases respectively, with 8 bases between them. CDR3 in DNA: TGTGCCAGCACCCACCGGTACGAGCAGTACTTC. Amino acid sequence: CASTHRYEQYF.

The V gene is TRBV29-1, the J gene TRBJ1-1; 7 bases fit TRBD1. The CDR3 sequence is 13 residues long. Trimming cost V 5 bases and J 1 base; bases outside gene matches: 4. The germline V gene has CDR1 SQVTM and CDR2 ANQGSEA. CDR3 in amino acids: CSVPGTENTEAFF. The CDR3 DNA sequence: TGCAGCGTTCCCGGGACAGAGAACACTGAAGCTTTCTTT.

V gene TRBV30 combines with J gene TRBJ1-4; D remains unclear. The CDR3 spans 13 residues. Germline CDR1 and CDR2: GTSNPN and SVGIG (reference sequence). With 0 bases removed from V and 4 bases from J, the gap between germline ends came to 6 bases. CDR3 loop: CAWSVGLNEKLFF. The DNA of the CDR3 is TGTGCCTGGAGTGTAGGGCTTAATGAAAAACTGTTTTTT. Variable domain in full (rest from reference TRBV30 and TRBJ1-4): SQTIHQWPATLVQPVGSPLSLECTVEGTSNPNLYWYRQAAGRGLQLLFYSVGIGQISSEVPQNLSASRPQDRQFILSSKKLLLSDSGFYLCAWSVGLNEKLFFGSGTQLSVL.

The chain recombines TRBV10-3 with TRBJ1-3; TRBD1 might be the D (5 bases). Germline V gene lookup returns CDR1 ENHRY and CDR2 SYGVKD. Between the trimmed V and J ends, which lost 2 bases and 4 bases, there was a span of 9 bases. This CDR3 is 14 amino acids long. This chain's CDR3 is CAISEQGGGNTIYF. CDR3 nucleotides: TGTGCCATCAGTGAGCAGGGCGGGGGAAACACCATATATTTT.

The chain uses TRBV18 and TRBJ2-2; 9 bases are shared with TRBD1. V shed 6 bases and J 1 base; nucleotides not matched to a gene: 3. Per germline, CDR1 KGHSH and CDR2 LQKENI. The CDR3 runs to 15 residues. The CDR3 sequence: CASSRDRENTGELFF. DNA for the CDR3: TGTGCCAGCTCTCGGGACAGGGAGAACACCGGGGAGCTGTTTTTT.

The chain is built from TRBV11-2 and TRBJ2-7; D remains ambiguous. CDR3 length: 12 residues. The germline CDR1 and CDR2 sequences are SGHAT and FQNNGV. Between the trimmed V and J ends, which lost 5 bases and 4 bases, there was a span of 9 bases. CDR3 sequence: CASSPRGYEQYF. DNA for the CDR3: TGTGCCAGCAGCCCCCGTGGGTACGAGCAGTACTTC.

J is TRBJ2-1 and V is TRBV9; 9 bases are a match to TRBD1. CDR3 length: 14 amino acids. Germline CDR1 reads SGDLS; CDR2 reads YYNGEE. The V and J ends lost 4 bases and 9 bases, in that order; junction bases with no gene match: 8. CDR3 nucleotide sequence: TGTGCCAGCAGCTCTTGGACAGGGGAAGCTGAGCAGTTCTTC. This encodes CASSSWTGEAEQFF.

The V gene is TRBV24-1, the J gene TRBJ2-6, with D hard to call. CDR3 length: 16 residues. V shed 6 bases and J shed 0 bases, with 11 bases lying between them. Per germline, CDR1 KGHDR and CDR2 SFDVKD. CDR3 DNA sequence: TGTGCCACCAGTAGTATGACCTTCTCTGGGGCCAACGTCCTGACTTTC. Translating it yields CATSSMTFSGANVLTF.

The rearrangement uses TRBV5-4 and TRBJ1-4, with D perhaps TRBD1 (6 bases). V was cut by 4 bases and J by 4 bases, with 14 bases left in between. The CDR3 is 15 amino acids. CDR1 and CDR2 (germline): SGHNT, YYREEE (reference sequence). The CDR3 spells CASSPTGPNNEKLFF. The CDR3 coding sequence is TGTGCCAGCAGCCCAACAGGGCCCAATAATGAAAAACTGTTTTTT.

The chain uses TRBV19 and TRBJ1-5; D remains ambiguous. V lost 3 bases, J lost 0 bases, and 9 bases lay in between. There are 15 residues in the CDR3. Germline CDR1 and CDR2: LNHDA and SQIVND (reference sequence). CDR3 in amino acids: CASSIRTSSNQPQHF. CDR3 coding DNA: TGTGCCAGTAGTATTAGGACTTCTAGCAATCAGCCCCAGCATTTT.

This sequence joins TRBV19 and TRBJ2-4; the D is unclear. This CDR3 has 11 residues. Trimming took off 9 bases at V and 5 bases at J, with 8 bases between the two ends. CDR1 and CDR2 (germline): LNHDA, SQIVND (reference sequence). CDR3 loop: CASSDQNIQYF. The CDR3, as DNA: TGTGCCAGCTCCGACCAAAACATTCAGTACTTC.

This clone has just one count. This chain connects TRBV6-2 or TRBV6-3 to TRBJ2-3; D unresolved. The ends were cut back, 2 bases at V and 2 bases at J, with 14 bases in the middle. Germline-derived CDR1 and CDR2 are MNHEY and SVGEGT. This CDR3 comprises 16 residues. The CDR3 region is CASSYGAQLYTDTQYF. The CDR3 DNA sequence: TGTGCCAGCAGTTACGGTGCGCAGCTCTACACAGATACGCAGTATTTT.

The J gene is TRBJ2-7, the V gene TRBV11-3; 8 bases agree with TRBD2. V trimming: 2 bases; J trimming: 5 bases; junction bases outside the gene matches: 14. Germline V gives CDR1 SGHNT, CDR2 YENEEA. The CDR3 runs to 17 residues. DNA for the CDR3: TGTGCCAGCAGCTTAAGGCCGAGCACGGGAGGGCCCCACGAGCAGTACTTC. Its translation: CASSLRPSTGGPHEQYF. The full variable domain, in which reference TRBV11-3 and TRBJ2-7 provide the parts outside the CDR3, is EAGVVQSPRYKIIEKKQPVAFWCNPISGHNTLYWYLQNLGQGPELLIRYENEEAVDDSQLPKDRFSAERLKGVDSTLKIQPAELGDSAVYLCASSLRPSTGGPHEQYFGPGTRLTVT.

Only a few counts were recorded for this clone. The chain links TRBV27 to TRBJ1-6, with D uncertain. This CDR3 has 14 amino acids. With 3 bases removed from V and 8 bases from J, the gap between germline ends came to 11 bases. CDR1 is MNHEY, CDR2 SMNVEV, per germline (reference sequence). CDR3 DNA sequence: TGTGCCAGCAGTTTTGGTATACTTGATTCACCCCTCCACTTT. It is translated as CASSFGILDSPLHF.

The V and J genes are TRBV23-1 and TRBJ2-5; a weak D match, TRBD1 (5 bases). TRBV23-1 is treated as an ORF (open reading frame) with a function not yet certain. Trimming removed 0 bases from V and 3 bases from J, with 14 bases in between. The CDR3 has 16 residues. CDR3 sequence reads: CASSQSARALEETQYF. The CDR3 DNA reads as TGCGCCAGCAGTCAATCTGCCAGGGCACTCGAAGAGACCCAGTACTTC.

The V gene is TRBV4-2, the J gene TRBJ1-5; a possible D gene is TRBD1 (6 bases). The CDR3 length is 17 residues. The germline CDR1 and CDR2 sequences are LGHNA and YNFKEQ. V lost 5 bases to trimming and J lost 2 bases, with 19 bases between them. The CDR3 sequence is CASSYQGGALGNQPQHF. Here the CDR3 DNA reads TGTGCCAGCAGCTACCAAGGGGGGGCATTGGGCAATCAGCCCCAGCATTTT.

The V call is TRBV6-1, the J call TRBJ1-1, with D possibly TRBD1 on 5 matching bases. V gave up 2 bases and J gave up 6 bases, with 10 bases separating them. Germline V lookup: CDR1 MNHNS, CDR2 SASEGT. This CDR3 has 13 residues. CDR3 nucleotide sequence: TGTGCCAGCAGTGAAAGGGGAGCTTCTGAAGCTTTCTTT. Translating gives CASSERGASEAFF.